This TCR beta chain was sequenced for a study of identical twins. CDR1 and CDR2 from the germline V gene are SGDLS and YYNGEE. There are 16 residues in the CDR3. The junction had 13 bases not matched to a gene; V was cut back by 4 bases and J by 4 bases. One entry per CDR3 protein results from TCRdb running MiXCR on the 5' RACE reads. Of 520,000 or so distinct CDR3 sequences in the sample, around 20% were seen once. The same specimen was also included in a second study, on T cells expressing NK-cell markers.

This TCR came from a woman between 18 and 29 years old in good health. This chain connects TRBV9 to TRBJ2-5; 7 nucleotides align to TRBD1. Sequencing was carried out using CD4+ T cells sorted from blood. DNA of the CDR3: TGTGCCAGCAGCCCCGTGACAGGGAGACGGGGAGAGACCCAGTACTTC. Protein sequence: CASSPVTGRRGETQYF. Looking up the rest from reference TRBV9 and TRBJ2-5 gives the full variable domain: DSGVTQTPKHLITATGQRVTLRCSPRSGDLSVYWYQQSLDQGLQFLIQYYNGEERAKGNILERFSAQQFPDLHSELNLSSLELGDSALYFCASSPVTGRRGETQYFGPGTRLLVL.